Below are 8 T cell receptor beta chains sequenced from a single sample in a study of blood T cells in healthy people across ages. Combining a sample-barcoded 5' primer with a J-beta primer mix, a second PCR ran for roughly 6 to 11 cycles. In TCRdb, the 5' RACE reads were re-called with MiXCR into one record per CDR3 protein. The repertoire holds roughly 2 million distinct CDR3 sequences, with approximately 50% as singletons. The specimen sequenced was blood. The source of these receptors is a woman aged 40 to 49 in good health.

The CDR3 DNA sequence: TGTGCCAGCAGTACCCGGATTTCTTATGGCTACACCTTC. This codes for CASSTRISYGYTF. This rearrangement joins TRBV28 to TRBJ1-2; D is undetermined. Trimming removed 5 bases at V and 5 bases at J, with 12 bases between. This CDR3 is built from 13 residues. Germline V gene data show CDR1 as MDHEN and CDR2 as SYDVKM.

The V and J genes are TRBV28 and TRBJ1-1, with D possibly TRBD1 on 5 matching bases. Germline assignment: CDR1 MDHEN and CDR2 SYDVKM. CDR3 length: 12 amino acids. V shed 6 bases and J shed 11 bases, with 16 bases lying between them. CDR3 in amino acids: CASSLVGGRAFF. CDR3 DNA: TGTGCCAGCAGCCTTGTGGGGGGTAGGGCTTTCTTT.

The chain carries TRBV6-2 or TRBV6-3 and TRBJ2-3; 11 nucleotides line up with TRBD2. The trim removed 1 base at V and 3 bases at J, leaving 0 bases unmatched. The CDR3 extends over 15 amino acids. CDR1 and CDR2 from the germline V gene are MNHEY and SVGEGT. The CDR3 coding sequence is TGTGCCAGCAGTTACTGGACTAGCGGGACAGATACGCAGTATTTT. Translating it yields CASSYWTSGTDTQYF.

The sample holds a few counts of this clonotype. V and J are TRBV11-2 and TRBJ2-1; 8 bases are a match to TRBD1. CDR1 is SGHAT, CDR2 FQNNGV, per germline. Trimming cost V 1 base and J 4 bases; bases outside gene matches: 3. This CDR3 is 15 amino acids long. CDR3 loop: CASSLGTGRYNEQFF. CDR3 bases: TGTGCCAGCAGCTTAGGGACAGGGAGGTACAATGAGCAGTTCTTC. Combining the CDR3 with reference TRBV11-2 and TRBJ2-1 gives the whole variable domain EAGVAQSPRYKIIEKRQSVAFWCNPISGHATLYWYQQILGQGPKLLIQFQNNGVVDDSQLPKDRFSAERLKGVDSTLKIQPAKLEDSAVYLCASSLGTGRYNEQFFGPGTRLTVL.

The CDR3 DNA follows: TGTGCCAGCAGATTGCTAGCGGAGGGGCAGCTAAAGACCCAGTACTTC. Its protein product is CASRLLAEGQLKTQYF. This chain joins TRBV6-2 or TRBV6-3 and TRBJ2-5; 7 bases map to TRBD2. There are 16 residues in the CDR3. CDR1 is MNHEY, CDR2 SVGEGT, per germline. J lost 6 bases, V lost 6 bases, and 16 bases had no gene match.

The chain carries TRBV5-5 and TRBJ2-4; no clear D gene. The J call is uncertain, as TRBJ2-7 better fits the DNA end. Germline V gene data show CDR1 as SGHKS and CDR2 as YYEKEE (reference sequence). The CDR3 loop spans 14 amino acids. CDR3 in amino acids: CASSSPVGLYEQYF. Here the CDR3 DNA reads TGTGCCAGCAGCTCGCCTGTGGGTCTCTACGAGCAGTACTTC.

The chain couples TRBV29-1 to TRBJ2-1; D is possibly TRBD1 or TRBD2 (5 bases each). The CDR3 is made up of 13 amino acids. Germline-derived CDR1 and CDR2 are SQVTM and ANQGSEA. Trimming shortened V by 6 bases and J by 3 bases, and 12 bases separated the two germline ends. CDR3 sequence: CSVGRQNYNEQFF. The CDR3, as DNA: TGCAGCGTGGGACGTCAGAACTACAATGAGCAGTTCTTC.

This clonotype was observed a single time. The rearrangement links TRBV5-1 to TRBJ1-4; D gene ambiguous. This CDR3 has 16 residues. V dropped 0 bases and J dropped 4 bases, with 13 bases sitting between them. Per the germline V gene, CDR1 is SGHRS and CDR2 is YFSETQ. CDR3 sequence reads: CASSLDGLGINEKLFF. The CDR3, as DNA: TGCGCCAGCAGCTTGGACGGCCTGGGGATTAATGAAAAACTGTTTTTT.